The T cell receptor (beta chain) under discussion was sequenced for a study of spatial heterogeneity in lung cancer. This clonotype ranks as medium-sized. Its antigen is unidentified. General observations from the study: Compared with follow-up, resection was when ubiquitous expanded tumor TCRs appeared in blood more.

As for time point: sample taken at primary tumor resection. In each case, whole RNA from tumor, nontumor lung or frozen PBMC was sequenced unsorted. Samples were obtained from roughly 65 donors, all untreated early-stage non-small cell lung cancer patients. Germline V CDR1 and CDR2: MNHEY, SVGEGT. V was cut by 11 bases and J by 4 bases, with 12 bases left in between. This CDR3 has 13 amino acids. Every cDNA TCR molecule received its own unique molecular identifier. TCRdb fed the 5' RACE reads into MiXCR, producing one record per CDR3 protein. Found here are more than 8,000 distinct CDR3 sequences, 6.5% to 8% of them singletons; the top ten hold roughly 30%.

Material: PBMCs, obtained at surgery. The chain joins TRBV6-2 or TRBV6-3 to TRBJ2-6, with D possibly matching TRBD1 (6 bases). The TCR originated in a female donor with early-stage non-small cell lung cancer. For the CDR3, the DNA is TGTGCCGCCAGGGGAGCGGGGGCCAACGTCCTGACTTTC. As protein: CAARGAGANVLTF.